The entry below gives a single TCR beta chain sequence along with its context. These data belong to a study of OX40 agonist ivuxolimab in advanced cancers. With 2 bases removed from V and 3 bases from J, the gap between germline ends came to 2 bases. The CDR3 loop spans 12 amino acids. CDR1 and CDR2 from the germline V gene are SGDLS and YYNGEE. Libraries were prepared by immunoSEQ multiplex PCR; TCRdb keeps only in-frame clonotypes and omits some of them. Of 30,000 to 35,000 clones listed, 75% to 90% are singletons. Specimen: CD4+ or CD8+ T cells sorted from blood, collected in a trial of the OX40 agonist ivuxolimab. The genes are TRBV9 and TRBJ2-2; D unresolved. The receptor comes from an adult with an advanced solid tumor such as melanoma, head and neck, liver or kidney cancer. Here the CDR3 reads CASSVDTGELFF. The CDR3 DNA follows: TGTGCCAGCAGCGTCGACACCGGGGAGCTGTTTTTT. Based on the CDR3 plus reference TRBV9 and TRBJ2-2, the full variable domain is DSGVTQTPKHLITATGQRVTLRCSPRSGDLSVYWYQQSLDQGLQFLIQYYNGEERAKGNILERFSAQQFPDLHSELNLSSLELGDSALYFCASSVDTGELFFGEGSRLTVL.